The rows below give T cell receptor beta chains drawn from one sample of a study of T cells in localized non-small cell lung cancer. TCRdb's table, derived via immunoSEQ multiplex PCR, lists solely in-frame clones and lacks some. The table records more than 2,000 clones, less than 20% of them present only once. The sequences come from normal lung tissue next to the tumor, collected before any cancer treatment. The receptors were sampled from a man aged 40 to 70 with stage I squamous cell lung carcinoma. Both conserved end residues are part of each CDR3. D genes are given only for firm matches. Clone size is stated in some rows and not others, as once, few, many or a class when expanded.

TGCGCCAGCAGCCAAAGTCGACACAATGAGCAGTTCTTC | CASSQSRHNEQFF | NA | TRBJ2-1 | TRBV4-1 | NA
TGTGCCAGCAGTTACGTAGATACAGGGAGGGATACGCAGTATTTT | CASSYVDTGRDTQYF | medium-sized | TRBJ2-3 | TRBV6-8 | NA
TGTGCCAGCATCCCCCGGGGGGCCTACTACAATGAGCAGTTCTTC | CASIPRGAYYNEQFF | NA | TRBJ2-1 | TRBV28 | NA
TGCGCCAGCAGCCAAGAGCGGGGGATTGAGCAGTTCTTC | CASSQERGIEQFF | NA | TRBJ2-1 | TRBV23-1 | TRBD2
TGTGCCAGCAGTTTAAGCCCGGACAGGGGAAGCACTGAAGCTTTCTTT | CASSLSPDRGSTEAFF | few | TRBJ1-1 | TRBV6-8 | TRBD1
TGCAGCGTTGGAGGGGCGCCCTACACCGGGGAGCTGTTTTTT | CSVGGAPYTGELFF | NA | TRBJ2-2 | TRBV29-1 | NA
TGTGCCAGTAGTAGAACAGTCTCCTACGAGCAGTACTTC | CASSRTVSYEQYF | few | TRBJ2-7 | TRBV19 | NA
TGTGCCAGCGGGCGGCTCGCGAACACCGGGGAGCTGTTTTTT | CASGRLANTGELFF | once | TRBJ2-2 | TRBV28 | NA
TGTGCAAGTCACCTGCGGGAGTGGGGCAATGAGCAGTTCTTC | CASHLREWGNEQFF | NA | TRBJ2-1 | TRBV12-2 | NA
TGTGCCAGCAGCTTTGGGGGGGATACAGATACGCAGTATTTT | CASSFGGDTDTQYF | NA | TRBJ2-3 | TRBV11-3 | TRBD2
TGTGCCTGGAGTGCAGATAACTCGGGACAGGGATGGAACTATGGCTACACCTTC | CAWSADNSGQGWNYGYTF | NA | TRBJ1-2 | TRBV30 | TRBD1
TGTGCCAGCAGCTTAGATACAGGCCCCCAAGAGACCCAGTACTTC | CASSLDTGPQETQYF | few | TRBJ2-5 | TRBV11-3 | NA